One sample yielded the 9 T cell receptor beta chains listed below, sequenced in a study of blood T cells in healthy people across ages. Using a J-beta primer mix together with a sample-barcoded 5' primer, a second PCR was run for about 7 to 12 cycles. Using its own MiXCR run on the 5' RACE reads, TCRdb lists one record per CDR3 protein. The repertoire has 250,000 to 300,000 distinct CDR3 sequences, 25% to 30% of them found once; the top ten carry approximately 29%. The specimen was blood. Receptor source: a woman in her 70s in good health.

The V gene is TRBV20-1, the J gene TRBJ2-6; D ambiguous. Trimming shortened V by 6 bases and J by 3 bases, and 12 bases separated the two germline ends. Germline V gene sequence: CDR1 DFQATT, CDR2 SNEGSKA (reference sequence). The CDR3 consists of 14 residues. CDR3 DNA: TGCAGTGCAATACCTTCTCGTGGGGCCAACGTCCTGACTTTC. As protein: CSAIPSRGANVLTF.

The J gene is TRBJ2-6, the V gene TRBV29-1; D gene uncertain. The CDR3 covers 12 residues. CDR1 and CDR2 from the germline V gene are SQVTM and ANQGSEA. V gave up 6 bases and J gave up 0 bases, with 3 bases separating them. CDR3 region: CSVTSGANVLTF. The CDR3 bases are TGCAGCGTGACCTCTGGGGCCAACGTCCTGACTTTC.

This clonotype was recorded many times. The V and J genes are TRBV27 and TRBJ2-7, with D maybe TRBD1 (6 bases). Trimming removed 4 bases from V and 7 bases from J, with 17 bases in between. This CDR3 spans 14 amino acids. Germline V gene lookup returns CDR1 MNHEY and CDR2 SMNVEV (reference sequence). The CDR3 spells CASSYAGAPREQYF. CDR3 in DNA: TGTGCCAGCAGTTATGCAGGGGCCCCTAGGGAGCAGTACTTC.

The table lists this clonotype with a few counts. The chain recombines TRBV28 with TRBJ2-2; maybe TRBD2 (5 bases). In germline, CDR1 is MDHEN, CDR2 SYDVKM. The CDR3 is 13 amino acids. The germline V and J ends were trimmed by 7 bases and 2 bases, with 8 bases remaining between them. The CDR3 loop is CASIGVNTGELFF. CDR3 nucleotides: TGTGCCAGCATCGGGGTAAACACCGGGGAGCTGTTTTTT.

Ten or more counts support this clonotype. V usage is TRBV5-4 and J usage is TRBJ2-3; weak D call: TRBD2 (5 bases). Trimming removed 5 bases from V and 1 base from J, with 8 bases in between. Germline-derived CDR1 and CDR2 are SGHNT and YYREEE (reference sequence). CDR3 length equals 13 residues. CDR3 DNA sequence: TGTGCCAGCAGGTACGGGGGCACAGATACGCAGTATTTT. Encoded protein: CASRYGGTDTQYF.

This chain uses TRBV7-8 with TRBJ1-5; D possibly corresponds to TRBD1 (6 bases). V gave up 5 bases and J gave up 3 bases, with 14 bases separating them. CDR1 SGHVS and CDR2 FQNEAQ come from the germline V gene. The CDR3 is 15 amino acids. CDR3 in DNA: TGTGCCAGCAGCGGGGGGGACACTTACAATCAGCCCCAGCATTTT. This encodes CASSGGDTYNQPQHF.

A few counts support this clonotype. V usage is TRBV7-9 and J usage is TRBJ1-1, with D perhaps TRBD1 (5 bases). Trimming removed 0 bases from V and 4 bases from J, with 9 bases in between. This CDR3 contains 14 residues. The germline CDR1 and CDR2 sequences are SEHNR and FQNEAQ (reference sequence). CDR3 loop: CASSLARGSTEAFF. The CDR3 DNA is TGTGCCAGCAGCTTAGCGCGGGGCAGCACTGAAGCTTTCTTT.

Comment on this clonotype: At one boundary the junction diverges from the germline segment, which might be a read error. The chain carries TRBV5-1 and TRBJ1-1; D is uncertain. The CDR3 has 15 amino acids. Germline assignment: CDR1 SGHRS and CDR2 YFSETQ. The CDR3 reads CASSLGPGVKTEAFF. In DNA form, the CDR3 reads TGCGCCAGCAGCTTGGGTCCAGGAGTGAAGACTGAAGCTTTCTTT. The whole variable domain, filled in from reference TRBV5-1 and TRBJ1-1, reads KAGVTQTPRYLIKTRGQQVTLSCSPISGHRSVSWYQQTPGQGLQFLFEYFSETQRNKGNFPGRFSGRQFSNSRSEMNVSTLELGDSALYLCASSLGPGVKTEAFFGQGTRLTVV.

In its sample, this clonotype was seen a few times. This chain joins TRBV28 and TRBJ2-5, with 9 bases fitting TRBD1. TRBJ2-7 explains the end of the DNA better; the J call may be wrong. Germline lookup yields CDR1 MDHEN and CDR2 SYDVKM. The CDR3 is 13 residues long. Here the CDR3 reads CASSWDRVNEQYF. The CDR3 region has the DNA TGTGCCAGCAGTTGGGACAGGGTCAACGAGCAGTACTTC.